This T cell receptor (beta chain) was observed in a study of blood T cell repertoires in COVID-19. Study information: The United States, Italy and Spain supplied acute and convalescent COVID-19 samples. From T cells, B-cell-depleted T cells, or PBMCs came the material, which was cDNA or gDNA.

As originally analysed: Reference gene primer amplification gave estimated nucleated cell counts. Assay: immunoSEQ multiplex PCR; the TCRdb copy retains only in-frame clones and omits some. V and J calls plus clone size are reproduced from that table; the DNA served to infer D and trimming. The sample lists about 120,000 clones; about 78% were seen once. V was clipped by 0 bases and J by 0 bases, with 8 bases between them. Per the germline V gene, CDR1 is MGHRA and CDR2 is YSYEKL. The CDR3 contains 15 residues. What was sequenced was peripheral blood. The sequence was obtained from a man aged 70 or older with acute or convalescent COVID-19. The chain combines TRBV4-1 with TRBJ1-1, with D unclear. The CDR3 spells CASSQDTGLNTEAFF. The CDR3 nucleotides are TGCGCCAGCAGCCAAGATACGGGGTTGAACACTGAAGCTTTCTTT.